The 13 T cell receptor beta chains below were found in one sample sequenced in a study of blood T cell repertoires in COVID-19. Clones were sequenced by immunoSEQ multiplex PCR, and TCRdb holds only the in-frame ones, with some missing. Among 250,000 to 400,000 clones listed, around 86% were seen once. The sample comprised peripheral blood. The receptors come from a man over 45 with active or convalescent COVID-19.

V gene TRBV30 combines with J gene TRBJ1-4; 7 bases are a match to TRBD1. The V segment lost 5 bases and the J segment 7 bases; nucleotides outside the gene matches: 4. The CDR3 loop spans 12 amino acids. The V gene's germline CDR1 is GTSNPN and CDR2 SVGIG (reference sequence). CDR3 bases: TGTGCCTGGCAACAGGGGAGTGAAAAACTGTTTTTT. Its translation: CAWQQGSEKLFF. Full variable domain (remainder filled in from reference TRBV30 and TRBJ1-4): SQTIHQWPATLVQPVGSPLSLECTVEGTSNPNLYWYRQAAGRGLQLLFYSVGIGQISSEVPQNLSASRPQDRQFILSSKKLLLSDSGFYLCAWQQGSEKLFFGSGTQLSVL.

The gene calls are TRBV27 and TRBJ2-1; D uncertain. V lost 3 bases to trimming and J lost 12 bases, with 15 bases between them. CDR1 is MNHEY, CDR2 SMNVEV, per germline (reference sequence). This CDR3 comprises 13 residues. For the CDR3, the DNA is TGTGCCAGCAGTTTCTCCGCCGCTACCGGGCAGTTCTTC. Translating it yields CASSFSAATGQFF.

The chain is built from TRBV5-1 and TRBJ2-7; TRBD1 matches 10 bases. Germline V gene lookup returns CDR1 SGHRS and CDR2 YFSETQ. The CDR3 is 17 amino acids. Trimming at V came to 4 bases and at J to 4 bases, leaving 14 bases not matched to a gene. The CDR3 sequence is CASSPTGTGVLLYEQYF. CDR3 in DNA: TGCGCCAGCAGCCCTACCGGGACAGGGGTTCTCCTTTACGAGCAGTACTTC. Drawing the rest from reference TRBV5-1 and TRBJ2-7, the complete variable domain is KAGVTQTPRYLIKTRGQQVTLSCSPISGHRSVSWYQQTPGQGLQFLFEYFSETQRNKGNFPGRFSGRQFSNSRSEMNVSTLELGDSALYLCASSPTGTGVLLYEQYFGPGTRLTVT.

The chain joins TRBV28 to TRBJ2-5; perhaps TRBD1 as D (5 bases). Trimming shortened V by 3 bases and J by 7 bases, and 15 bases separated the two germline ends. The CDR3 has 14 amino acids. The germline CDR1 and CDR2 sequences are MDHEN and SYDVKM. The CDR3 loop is CASSFQPGMGTQYF. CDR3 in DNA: TGTGCCAGCAGTTTTCAACCAGGGATGGGGACCCAGTACTTC.

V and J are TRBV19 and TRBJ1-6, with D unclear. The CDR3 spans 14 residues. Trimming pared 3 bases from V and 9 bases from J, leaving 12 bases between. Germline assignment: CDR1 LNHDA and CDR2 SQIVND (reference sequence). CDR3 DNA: TGTGCCAGTAGTATTGAAGGAGGACCTTCACCCCTCCACTTT. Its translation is CASSIEGGPSPLHF.

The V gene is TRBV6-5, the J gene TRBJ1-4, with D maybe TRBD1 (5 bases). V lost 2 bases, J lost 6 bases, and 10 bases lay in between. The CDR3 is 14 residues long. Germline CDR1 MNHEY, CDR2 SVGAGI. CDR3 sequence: CASSYLPGDEKLFF. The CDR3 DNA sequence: TGTGCCAGCAGTTACCTCCCGGGGGATGAAAAACTGTTTTTT.

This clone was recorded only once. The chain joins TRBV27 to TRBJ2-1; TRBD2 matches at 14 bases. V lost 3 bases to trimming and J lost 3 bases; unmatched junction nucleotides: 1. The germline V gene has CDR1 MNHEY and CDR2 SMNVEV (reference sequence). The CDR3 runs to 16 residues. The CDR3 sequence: CASSFGTSGGYNEQFF. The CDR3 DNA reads TGTGCCAGCAGTTTCGGGACTAGCGGGGGCTACAATGAGCAGTTCTTC.

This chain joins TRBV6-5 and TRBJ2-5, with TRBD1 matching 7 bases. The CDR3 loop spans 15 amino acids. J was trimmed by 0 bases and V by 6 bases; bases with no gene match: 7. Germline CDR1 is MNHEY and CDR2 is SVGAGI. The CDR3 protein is CASSSGQLYQETQYF. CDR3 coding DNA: TGTGCCAGCAGCTCGGGACAGTTGTACCAAGAGACCCAGTACTTC.

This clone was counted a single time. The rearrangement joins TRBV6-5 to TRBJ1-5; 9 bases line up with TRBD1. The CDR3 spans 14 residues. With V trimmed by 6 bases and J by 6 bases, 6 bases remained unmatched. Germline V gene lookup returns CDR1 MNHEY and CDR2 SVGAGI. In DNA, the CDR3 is TGTGCCAGCAGGATTACAGGGGGCGGTCAGCCCCAGCATTTT. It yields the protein CASRITGGGQPQHF.

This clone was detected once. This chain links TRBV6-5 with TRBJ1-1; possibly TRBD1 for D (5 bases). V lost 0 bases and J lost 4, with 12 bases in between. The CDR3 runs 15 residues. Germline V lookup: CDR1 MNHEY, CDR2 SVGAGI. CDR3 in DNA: TGTGCCAGCAGTTACTCTCGGGGGGGGTTCACTGAAGCTTTCTTT. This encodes CASSYSRGGFTEAFF.

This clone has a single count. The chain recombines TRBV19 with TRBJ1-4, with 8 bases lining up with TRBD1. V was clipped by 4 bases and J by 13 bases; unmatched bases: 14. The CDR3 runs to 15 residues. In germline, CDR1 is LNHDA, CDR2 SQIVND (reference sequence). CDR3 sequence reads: CASSNPGQGGEGLFF. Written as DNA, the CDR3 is TGTGCCAGTAGTAACCCTGGACAGGGTGGCGAGGGACTGTTTTTT.

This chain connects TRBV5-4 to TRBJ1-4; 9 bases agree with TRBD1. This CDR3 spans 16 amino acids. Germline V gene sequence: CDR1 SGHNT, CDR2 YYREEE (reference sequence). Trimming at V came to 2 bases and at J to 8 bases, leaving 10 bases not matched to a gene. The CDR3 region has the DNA TGTGCCAGCAGCTTAAAGACCGGGACAGGGAGGGAAAAACTGTTTTTT. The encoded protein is CASSLKTGTGREKLFF.

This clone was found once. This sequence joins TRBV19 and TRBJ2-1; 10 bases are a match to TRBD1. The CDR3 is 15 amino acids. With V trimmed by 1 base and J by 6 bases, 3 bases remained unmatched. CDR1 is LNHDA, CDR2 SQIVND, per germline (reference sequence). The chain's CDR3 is CASSIGQGAGNEQFF. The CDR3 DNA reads TGTGCCAGTAGTATAGGACAGGGGGCCGGCAATGAGCAGTTCTTC.